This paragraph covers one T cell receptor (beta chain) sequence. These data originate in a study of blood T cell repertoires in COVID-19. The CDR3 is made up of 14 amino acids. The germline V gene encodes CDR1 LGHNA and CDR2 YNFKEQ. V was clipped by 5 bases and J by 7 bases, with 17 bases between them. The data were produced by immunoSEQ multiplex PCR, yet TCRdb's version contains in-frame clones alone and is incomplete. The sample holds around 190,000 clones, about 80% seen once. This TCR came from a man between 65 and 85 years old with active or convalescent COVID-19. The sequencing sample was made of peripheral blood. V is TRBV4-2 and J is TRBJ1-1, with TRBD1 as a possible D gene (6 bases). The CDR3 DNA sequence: TGTGCCAGCAGCTCAGCAGGGGTCCCCCATGAAGCTTTCTTT. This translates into CASSSAGVPHEAFF.